This T cell receptor beta chain is drawn from a study of blood T cells in healthy people across ages (dated by TCRdb to between 2014 and 2017). Notes on the research overall: In model experiments, roughly one uniquely barcoded TCR beta cDNA molecule per two T cells was captured by template switching. The study analyzed two additional independent replicas of 1 million unique cDNA reads from the same blood draw for two donors, one aged 18 to 30 and one aged 80 or older. The donors were divided into four age groups: young (average around 15 years), middle-aged (approximately 42), aged (approximately 64) and long-lived (nearly 85). Using deep sequencing normalized with unique cDNA molecular identifiers, the study measured how TCR beta repertoire diversity changes with age. To avoid experimental bias, donors of different ages were spread randomly across the sequencing lanes. The paper as a whole reports these results and caveats: As age increased, observed TCR beta diversity per million T cells dropped in a roughly linear way, and a significant reduction was already evident by age about 36. Total diversity estimates from one million sequenced T cells were considered lower bounds and underestimates. The long-lived group showed more naive CD4+ T cells, fewer expanded clones and increased TCR diversity than the aged group, suggesting age selection. Bulk unsorted PBMC profiling prevented conclusive comparison of naive and antigen-experienced compartments. Observed TCR beta diversity correlated strongly with the percentage of naive T cells measured by flow cytometry. Because the CMV infection status of the donors was unknown, age-related changes in expanded clonotypes may potentially have been confounded.

V is pruned by 5 bases and J by 5 bases, leaving 9 bases of the junction without a gene match. CDR1 and CDR2, looked up from the germline V gene (reference sequence), are SEHNR and FQNEAQ. The CDR3 holds 15 amino acids from the cysteine to the phenylalanine. Only the CDR3 portion is preserved as DNA: 45 bases, with reading frame beginning at the first base. In the case of this clonotype: The target of this receptor is not known. The input lacks base qualities; no much larger clone sits a single base away.

The method behind the library was 5' RACE. The reads were generated on an Illumina HiSeq 2500. The second PCR ran for about 7 to 11 cycles and used a J-beta primer mix along with a sample-barcoded 5' primer. A unique molecular identifier was introduced onto each TCR beta cDNA molecule by a template-switch 5' adaptor carrying 12 random nucleotides. At least 2.5 million CDR3-containing paired-end reads were obtained from each sample. First-strand cDNA synthesis was performed from all RNA using the Mint cDNA synthesis kit, with priming by a TRBC-specific oligonucleotide. All cDNA was treated with uracil-DNA glycosylase and then went through a first 18-cycle PCR with the universal primers M1SS and BC2_uni_R. On the study's bioinformatics: Normalization of each sample was performed by random selection of 1 million high-quality reads, each carrying a distinct molecular identifier. Reads with shared molecular identifiers were discarded instead of being binned into consensus sequences. CDR3 identification, clonotype clustering and error correction used MiTCR with a Q25 quality threshold and the strictest error-elimination algorithm. A nonparametric unseen species model using Euler transformation provided a lower-bound estimate of total TCR beta diversity. TCRdb reworked the public reads: Q25 trimming with fastp, MiXCR clone assembly, productive beta chains retained. Every distinct CDR3 protein forms one entry, paired with its most common genes and DNA. The V and J calls and clone size come from TCRdb's table, not from the authors' own analysis. This sample holds fewer than 1 million distinct CDR3 sequences; around 45% were observed only once. The leading ten clones occupy approximately 20% of the sample.

The donors were 40 or so Caucasian individuals from Russia, aged 6 to 90 years, who were systemically healthy. Roughly 9.5 milliliters of peripheral blood were drawn from each donor into EDTA-treated Vacutainer tubes. Ficoll-Paque density-gradient centrifugation was used to isolate PBMCs, with at least 7 million per sample. Total RNA, at least 5 micrograms per sample, was extracted from PBMCs with Trizol reagent. Naive CD45RAhigh/CD27high T cell percentages were measured by flow cytometry on a PBMC aliquot from every donor. The specimen sequenced was blood. The chain is made from TRBV7-9 and TRBJ2-3; TRBD2 agrees with 8 junctional bases. The origin of this receptor is a man between 60 and 75 years old in good health. This receptor has the CDR3 CASSANRGGIDTQYF. The DNA sequence is given as TGTGCCAGCAGCGCAAACCGGGGGGGGATAGATACGCAGTATTTT.